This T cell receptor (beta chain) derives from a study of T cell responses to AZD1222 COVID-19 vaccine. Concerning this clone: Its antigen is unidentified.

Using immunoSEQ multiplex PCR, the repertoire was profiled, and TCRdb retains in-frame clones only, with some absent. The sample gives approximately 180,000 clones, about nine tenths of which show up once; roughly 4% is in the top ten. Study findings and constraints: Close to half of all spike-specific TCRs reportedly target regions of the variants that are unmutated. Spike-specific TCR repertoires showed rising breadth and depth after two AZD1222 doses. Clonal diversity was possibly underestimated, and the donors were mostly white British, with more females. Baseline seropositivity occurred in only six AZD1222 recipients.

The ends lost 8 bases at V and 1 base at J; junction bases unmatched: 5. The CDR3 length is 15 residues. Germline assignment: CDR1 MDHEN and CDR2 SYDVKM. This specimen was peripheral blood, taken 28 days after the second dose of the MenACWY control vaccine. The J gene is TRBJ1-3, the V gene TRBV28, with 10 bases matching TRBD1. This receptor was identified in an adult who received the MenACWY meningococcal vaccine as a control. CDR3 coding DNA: TGTGCCAGCTTTCCGGGACAGGGGTCTGGAAACACCATATATTTT. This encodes CASFPGQGSGNTIYF.